Given below is one T cell receptor beta chain in context. Its antigen remains unidentified. With V trimmed by 7 bases and J by 5 bases, 14 bases remained unmatched. CDR1 and CDR2 from the germline V gene are SGHNT and YENEEA. This CDR3 has 15 residues. This entry comes from a study of cytomegalovirus exposure and HLA in healthy donors. General study results and limits: CMV antigen specificity was confirmed in vitro for three CMV-associated chains. High specificity and sensitivity for cytomegalovirus status were reported for the classifier. According to a later analysis, TCR clusters from the first cohort tended to co-occur in the 90 to 150 validation repertoires. Despite most TCR sequences being rare, some public TCRs occurred in many donors.

TCRdb's table, derived via immunoSEQ multiplex PCR, lists solely in-frame clones and lacks some. The sample has tens of thousands of clones, about 93% seen once. This TCR came from a woman in her late teens or twenties in good health and CMV-seronegative. The chain has TRBV11-3 and TRBJ2-7; 7 bases fit TRBD1. Sequenced material: PBMCs. CDR3 region: CASKPERTGPHEQYF. For the CDR3, the DNA is TGTGCCAGCAAACCGGAAAGGACAGGACCCCACGAGCAGTACTTC. The complete variable domain, with remaining parts taken from reference TRBV11-3 and TRBJ2-7, reads EAGVVQSPRYKIIEKKQPVAFWCNPISGHNTLYWYLQNLGQGPELLIRYENEEAVDDSQLPKDRFSAERLKGVDSTLKIQPAELGDSAVYLCASKPERTGPHEQYFGPGTRLTVT.